A selection of T cell receptor beta chains follows, all from one sample in a study of T-cell reconstitution after alpha-beta-depleted transplantation in children. In TCRdb, the PCR reads were re-called with MiXCR into one record per CDR3 protein. The table has hundreds of thousands of distinct CDR3 sequences, about 10% seen once. The sequences come from PBMCs, collected before TCRalphabeta/CD19-depleted stem cell transplant. Receptors were obtained from a child aged 2 to 10 with inherited bone marrow failure, due to receive a stem cell transplant. CDR3s include the opening cysteine and the closing phenylalanine or tryptophan. A D gene is named only where the DNA matches it firmly. Size tells how often a clone was seen (once, few, many) or the class of an expanded clone, and some rows leave it out.

cdr3_aa: CASSLWNGANTGELFF; cdr3_nt: TGTGCCAGCAGCTTATGGAATGGAGCGAACACCGGGGAGCTGTTTTTT; clone_size: once; d_call: NA; v_call: TRBV7-2; cdr3_length: 16; j_call: TRBJ2-2
cdr3_aa: CASSVGTGGSSYNSPLHF; cdr3_nt: TGTGCCAGCAGCGTCGGGACAGGGGGGAGCTCCTATAATTCACCCCTCCACTTT; clone_size: few; d_call: TRBD1; v_call: TRBV9; cdr3_length: 18; j_call: TRBJ1-6
cdr3_aa: CASSITDTQYF; cdr3_nt: TGTGCCAGTAGTATAACAGATACGCAGTATTTT; clone_size: few; d_call: NA; v_call: TRBV19; cdr3_length: 11; j_call: TRBJ2-3
cdr3_aa: CASSLGAKDTGELFF; cdr3_nt: TGTGCCAGCAGCTTGGGTGCGAAAGACACCGGGGAGCTGTTTTTT; clone_size: many; d_call: NA; v_call: TRBV5-6; cdr3_length: 15; j_call: TRBJ2-2
cdr3_aa: CSVVGAGGSGGTQYF; cdr3_nt: TGCAGCGTCGTAGGAGCGGGAGGGTCGGGGGGGACGCAGTATTTT; clone_size: NA; d_call: TRBD2; v_call: TRBV29-1; cdr3_length: 15; j_call: TRBJ2-3
cdr3_aa: CASSQGSVSEAFF; cdr3_nt: TGTGCCAGCAGCCAGGGAAGCGTCTCTGAAGCTTTCTTT; clone_size: many; d_call: NA; v_call: TRBV3-1; cdr3_length: 13; j_call: TRBJ1-1
cdr3_aa: CASSQDQVASGIRQFF; cdr3_nt: TGCGCCAGCAGCCAAGATCAGGTTGCTAGCGGGATCCGGCAGTTCTTC; clone_size: many; d_call: TRBD2; v_call: TRBV4-3; cdr3_length: 16; j_call: TRBJ2-1
cdr3_aa: CASSLSDRAYEQYF; cdr3_nt: TGTGCCAGCAGCTTATCCGACAGGGCCTACGAGCAGTACTTC; clone_size: many; d_call: TRBD1; v_call: TRBV7-2; cdr3_length: 14; j_call: TRBJ2-7
cdr3_aa: CASSYDPGNYGYTF; cdr3_nt: TGTGCCAGCAGTTACGATCCAGGGAACTATGGCTACACCTTC; clone_size: few; d_call: NA; v_call: TRBV6-5; cdr3_length: 14; j_call: TRBJ1-2
cdr3_aa: CASSETDWGSGYTF; cdr3_nt: TGTGCCAGCAGTGAAACCGACTGGGGATCAGGCTACACCTTC; clone_size: many; d_call: NA; v_call: TRBV6-1; cdr3_length: 14; j_call: TRBJ1-2
cdr3_aa: CASSLEQGAPGYTF; cdr3_nt: TGTGCCAGCAGCTTAGAACAGGGGGCACCTGGCTACACCTTC; clone_size: many; d_call: TRBD1; v_call: TRBV7-2; cdr3_length: 14; j_call: TRBJ1-2
cdr3_aa: CASRSSVGLSYNEQFF; cdr3_nt: TGTGCCAGCAGGTCCTCGGTGGGCCTTTCCTACAATGAGCAGTTCTTC; clone_size: many; d_call: NA; v_call: TRBV27; cdr3_length: 16; j_call: TRBJ2-1
cdr3_aa: CASSVEGLGAQPQQYF; cdr3_nt: TGTGCCAGCAGCGTAGAGGGACTAGGCGCCCAGCCCCAGCAGTACTTC; clone_size: many; d_call: TRBD2; v_call: TRBV9; cdr3_length: 16; j_call: TRBJ2-7
cdr3_aa: CASSESLYEQYF; cdr3_nt: TGTGCCAGCAGTGAATCCCTCTACGAGCAGTACTTC; clone_size: many; d_call: NA; v_call: TRBV25-1; cdr3_length: 12; j_call: TRBJ2-7
cdr3_aa: CASTALWGLGEKLFF; cdr3_nt: TGTGCCAGCACCGCCCTATGGGGGCTGGGTGAAAAACTGTTTTTT; clone_size: few; d_call: NA; v_call: TRBV7-9; cdr3_length: 15; j_call: TRBJ1-4
cdr3_aa: CSALGQYANTGELFF; cdr3_nt: TGCAGTGCGTTGGGACAGTACGCGAACACCGGGGAGCTGTTTTTT; clone_size: many; d_call: TRBD1; v_call: TRBV20-1; cdr3_length: 15; j_call: TRBJ2-2
cdr3_aa: CAISEFSGPNTGELFF; cdr3_nt: TGTGCCATCAGTGAGTTTAGCGGACCGAACACCGGGGAGCTGTTTTTT; clone_size: many; d_call: NA; v_call: TRBV10-3; cdr3_length: 16; j_call: TRBJ2-2
cdr3_aa: CSARLSPWGSLQETQYF; cdr3_nt: TGCAGTGCTAGGCTCTCCCCCTGGGGGAGTCTACAAGAGACCCAGTACTTC; clone_size: many; d_call: NA; v_call: TRBV20-1; cdr3_length: 17; j_call: TRBJ2-5
cdr3_aa: CASSLPGAGPNTEAFF; cdr3_nt: TGTGCCAGCAGCTTACCCGGGGCAGGGCCGAACACTGAAGCTTTCTTT; clone_size: many; d_call: NA; v_call: TRBV13; cdr3_length: 16; j_call: TRBJ1-1
cdr3_aa: CASSFVIGDIILDTEAFF; cdr3_nt: TGTGCCAGCAGTTTTGTTATTGGGGACATTATCCTTGACACTGAAGCTTTCTTT; clone_size: many; d_call: NA; v_call: TRBV12-3/TRBV12-4; cdr3_length: 18; j_call: TRBJ1-1
cdr3_aa: CASSGNRGRWELFF; cdr3_nt: TGTGCCAGCAGCGGGAACAGGGGGCGCTGGGAGCTGTTTTTT; clone_size: many; d_call: TRBD1; v_call: TRBV9; cdr3_length: 14; j_call: TRBJ2-2
cdr3_aa: CSAESQDRDTSYGYTF; cdr3_nt: TGCAGCGCCGAGTCTCAAGACCGGGACACCTCCTATGGCTACACCTTC; clone_size: NA; d_call: NA; v_call: TRBV29-1; cdr3_length: 16; j_call: TRBJ1-2
cdr3_aa: CAISVSGGRNEQYF; cdr3_nt: TGTGCCATCAGCGTTTCCGGCGGGAGAAACGAGCAGTACTTC; clone_size: many; d_call: TRBD2; v_call: TRBV10-3; cdr3_length: 14; j_call: TRBJ2-7
cdr3_aa: CASTPDRGPYEQYF; cdr3_nt: TGTGCCAGCACTCCGGACAGGGGGCCCTACGAGCAGTACTTC; clone_size: many; d_call: NA; v_call: TRBV21-1; cdr3_length: 14; j_call: TRBJ2-7
cdr3_aa: CASSFLQGADGYTF; cdr3_nt: TGTGCCAGCAGCTTTCTACAGGGGGCGGATGGCTACACCTTC; clone_size: many; d_call: TRBD1; v_call: TRBV7-9; cdr3_length: 14; j_call: TRBJ1-2
cdr3_aa: CAMGLWEGLGIYEQYF; cdr3_nt: TGTGCCATGGGCCTGTGGGAAGGACTAGGAATTTACGAGCAGTACTTC; clone_size: NA; d_call: TRBD2; v_call: TRBV10-3; cdr3_length: 16; j_call: TRBJ2-7
cdr3_aa: CASSEAPPGLYNEQFF; cdr3_nt: TGTGCCAGCAGTGAAGCCCCCCCGGGACTATACAATGAGCAGTTCTTC; clone_size: NA; d_call: TRBD2; v_call: TRBV2; cdr3_length: 16; j_call: TRBJ2-1
cdr3_aa: CASSPRQALANTGELFF; cdr3_nt: TGTGCCAGCAGCCCCCGACAGGCACTCGCGAACACCGGGGAGCTGTTTTTT; clone_size: few; d_call: NA; v_call: TRBV7-2; cdr3_length: 17; j_call: TRBJ2-2
cdr3_aa: CASSSTFGAFF; cdr3_nt: TGTGCCAGCAGTTCAACCTTTGGGGCTTTCTTT; clone_size: many; d_call: NA; v_call: TRBV12-3/TRBV12-4; cdr3_length: 11; j_call: TRBJ1-1
cdr3_aa: CASSLVRRGDTDTQYF; cdr3_nt: TGTGCCAGCAGCTTGGTTAGGCGGGGTGACACAGATACGCAGTATTTT; clone_size: many; d_call: NA; v_call: TRBV5-4; cdr3_length: 16; j_call: TRBJ2-3
cdr3_aa: CSAQKVRDTQYF; cdr3_nt: TGCAGTGCACAAAAAGTTCGGGATACGCAGTATTTT; clone_size: many; d_call: NA; v_call: TRBV20-1; cdr3_length: 12; j_call: TRBJ2-3